Below, 16 T cell receptor beta chains from the same sample are listed, as sequenced in a study of graft-versus-host responses after intestinal transplantation. For these receptors, no antigen is known. Assay: immunoSEQ multiplex PCR; the TCRdb copy retains only in-frame clones and omits some. The sample records roughly 100,000 clones, over 85% being singletons. The specimen comprised unstimulated CD8+ T cells sorted from spleen or lymph node cells, sampled before intestinal transplant. The receptor set was obtained from a human donor who received an intestinal transplant.

The J gene is TRBJ2-7, the V gene TRBV7-6; 9 bases fit TRBD1. V shed 5 bases and J 3 bases; nucleotides not matched to a gene: 5. This CDR3 has 14 residues. Germline-derived CDR1 and CDR2 are SGHVS and FNYEAQ. The CDR3, as DNA: TGTGCCAGCAGCCCCGGGACAGGGCTCTACGAGCAGTACTTC. Protein product: CASSPGTGLYEQYF.

This chain connects TRBV5-6 to TRBJ2-7, with a possible D match to TRBD1 (6 bases). V was pared by 4 bases and J by 1 base, with 9 bases between. CDR3 length: 13 amino acids. Germline V lookup: CDR1 SGHDT, CDR2 YYEEEE. This CDR3 is CASSQGFSYEQYF. Here the CDR3 DNA reads TGTGCCAGCAGCCAGGGGTTTTCCTACGAGCAGTACTTC.

The table lists this clone with a count of one. This sample includes further DNA sequences coding for the same CDR3. The V and J genes are TRBV6-5 and TRBJ2-1; 8 nucleotides agree with TRBD1. This CDR3 is built from 15 residues. Germline CDR1 reads MNHEY; CDR2 reads SVGAGI. The V and J ends lost 2 bases and 3 bases, in that order; junction bases with no gene match: 3. The CDR3 DNA is TGTGCCAGCAGTTACGGGACAGGAGACTACAATGAGCAGTTCTTC. It is translated as CASSYGTGDYNEQFF.

This chain connects TRBV30 to TRBJ2-7; no clear D. Germline assignment: CDR1 GTSNPN and CDR2 SVGIG (reference sequence). The CDR3 length is 13 residues. Trimming removed 4 bases at V and 1 base at J, with 11 bases between. In DNA form, the CDR3 reads TGTGCCTGGATGGACGGAAAGTCCTACGAGCAGTACTTC. It translates to CAWMDGKSYEQYF. The full variable domain, with the rest looked up from reference TRBV30 and TRBJ2-7, is SQTIHQWPATLVQPVGSPLSLECTVEGTSNPNLYWYRQAAGRGLQLLFYSVGIGQISSEVPQNLSASRPQDRQFILSSKKLLLSDSGFYLCAWMDGKSYEQYFGPGTRLTVT.

The chain has TRBV27 and TRBJ2-7; TRBD2 aligns across 10 bases. Germline V gene sequence: CDR1 MNHEY, CDR2 SMNVEV (reference sequence). With 5 bases clipped from V and 3 bases from J, the junction kept 4 bases outside the gene matches. This CDR3 is 14 amino acids long. The CDR3 DNA sequence: TGTGCCAGCAGTATCCAGCGGGGGGGCTACGAGCAGTACTTC. Amino acids: CASSIQRGGYEQYF.

The rearrangement joins TRBV4-1 to TRBJ2-7, with 8 bases lining up with TRBD1. Unmatched junction bases numbered 11, after V lost 3 bases and J lost 4 bases. Germline V gene lookup returns CDR1 MGHRA and CDR2 YSYEKL. The CDR3 covers 16 residues. CDR3 nucleotide sequence: TGCGCCAGCAGCCAGATAACCGGGACAGGTCCTTACGAGCAGTACTTC. It is translated as CASSQITGTGPYEQYF.

CDR3 nucleotides: TGTGCCAGCAGTGAAAGGACAGCGAACACTGAAGCTTTCTTT. Protein: CASSERTANTEAFF. The chain links TRBV6-1 to TRBJ1-1, with D possibly matching TRBD1 (6 bases). This CDR3 region has 14 residues. Trimming cost V 2 bases and J 1 base, with 8 bases left between them. CDR1 is MNHNS, CDR2 SASEGT, per germline.

This chain links TRBV5-1 with TRBJ2-7; the match to TRBD1 covers 8 bases. In germline, CDR1 is SGHRS, CDR2 YFSETQ. V lost 4 bases to trimming and J lost 6 bases; unmatched junction nucleotides: 9. This CDR3 region has 14 residues. CDR3 amino acids: CASSLQGQAGEQYF. The CDR3 region has the DNA TGCGCCAGCAGCCTACAGGGACAGGCGGGCGAGCAGTACTTC.

The chain joins TRBV4-1 to TRBJ1-6; D is ambiguous. The CDR3 covers 16 residues. The germline V gene has CDR1 MGHRA and CDR2 YSYEKL. Trimming cost V 3 bases and J 1 base, with 10 bases left between them. The CDR3 sequence is CASSHEGGSYNSPLHF. DNA of the CDR3: TGCGCCAGCAGCCATGAGGGTGGGTCCTATAATTCACCCCTCCACTTT.

This clone was seen once. V and J are TRBV5-1 and TRBJ2-1; the D gene is possibly TRBD2 (5 bases). Germline V gene sequence: CDR1 SGHRS, CDR2 YFSETQ. The CDR3 is made up of 15 amino acids. V shed 5 bases and J shed 4 bases, with 16 bases lying between them. The CDR3 bases are TGCGCCAGCAGTAAGGTCGGGGATTCATACAATGAGCAGTTCTTC. This sequence encodes CASSKVGDSYNEQFF.

The rearrangement links TRBV2 to TRBJ2-7; 7 bases map to TRBD2. Germline-derived CDR1 and CDR2 are SNHLY and FYNNEI. CDR3 length: 14 amino acids. Trimming removed 3 bases from V and 0 bases from J; junction bases left unmatched: 2. The CDR3: CASSDRDYSYEQYF. As DNA, the CDR3 is TGTGCCAGCAGTGACAGGGACTACTCCTACGAGCAGTACTTC.

The genes are TRBV6-1 and TRBJ2-1, with D possibly matching TRBD1 (6 bases). The germline V gene has CDR1 MNHNS and CDR2 SASEGT. CDR3 length equals 10 residues. V was pared by 4 bases and J by 14 bases, with 9 bases between. The CDR3 DNA follows: TGTGCCAGCAGTGGGGCAGGGGAGTTCTTC. It translates to CASSGAGEFF.

About this clone: A junction end diverges from the germline sequence, so it may reflect a read error. The chain uses TRBV27 and TRBJ1-4; D is undetermined. The V gene's germline CDR1 is MNHEY and CDR2 SMNVEV (reference sequence). The CDR3 is made up of 13 amino acids. CDR3 sequence reads: CATSPGFNEKLFF. The DNA of the CDR3 is TGTGCCACCAGTCCGGGATTTAATGAAAAACTGTTTTTT.

The gene calls are TRBV9 and TRBJ1-2; D gene unclear. V was pared by 2 bases and J by 0 bases, with 11 bases between. Germline V gene lookup returns CDR1 SGDLS and CDR2 YYNGEE. The CDR3 consists of 15 residues. The CDR3 DNA follows: TGTGCCAGCAGCGTTTTTAATGTAGCTAACTATGGCTACACCTTC. Protein product: CASSVFNVANYGYTF.

The V and J genes are TRBV6-5 and TRBJ1-2; 10 positions agree with TRBD1. The CDR3 consists of 15 residues. V gave up 5 bases and J gave up 6 bases; unmatched junction bases: 9. Germline-derived CDR1 and CDR2 are MNHEY and SVGAGI. The chain's CDR3 is CASSHRDRGFNGYTF. The CDR3 DNA sequence: TGTGCCAGCAGTCACCGGGACAGGGGATTTAATGGCTACACCTTC.

V usage is TRBV4-1 and J usage is TRBJ1-5; 8 positions agree with TRBD1. Germline V lookup: CDR1 MGHRA, CDR2 YSYEKL. The V and J ends lost 1 base and 2 bases, in that order; junction bases with no gene match: 1. This CDR3 has 15 amino acids. The CDR3 is CASSQAGQGNQPQHF. Written as DNA, the CDR3 is TGCGCCAGCAGCCAAGCGGGACAGGGCAATCAGCCCCAGCATTTT.